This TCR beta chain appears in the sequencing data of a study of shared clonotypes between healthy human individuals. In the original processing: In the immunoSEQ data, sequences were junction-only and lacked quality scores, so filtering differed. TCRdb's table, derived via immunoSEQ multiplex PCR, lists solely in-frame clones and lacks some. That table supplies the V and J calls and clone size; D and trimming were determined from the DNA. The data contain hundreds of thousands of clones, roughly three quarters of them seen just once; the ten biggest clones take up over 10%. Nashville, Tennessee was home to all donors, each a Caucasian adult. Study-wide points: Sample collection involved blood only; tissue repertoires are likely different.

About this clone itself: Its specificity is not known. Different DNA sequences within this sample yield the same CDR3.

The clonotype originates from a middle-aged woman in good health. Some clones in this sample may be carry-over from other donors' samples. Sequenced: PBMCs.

The CDR3 DNA is TGTGCCAGCAGCTTAGCGAGCGGCTCCTACGAGCAGTACTTC. It yields the protein CASSLASGSYEQYF. The chain carries TRBV11-2 and TRBJ2-7; perhaps TRBD2 as D (5 bases). Trimming cost V 1 base and J 0 bases, with 7 bases left between them. The CDR3 length is 14 residues. Germline V gene sequence: CDR1 SGHAT, CDR2 FQNNGV.